This TCR beta chain was captured in a study of T cell responses to AZD1222 COVID-19 vaccine. Study-wide points: Just a handful of people given AZD1222 tested seropositive at baseline.

The protocol was immunoSEQ multiplex PCR, while the TCRdb copy is restricted to in-frame clones and leaves out a portion. The sample has around 110,000 clones, 85% to 95% seen once. With respect to this clone: Its target is unknown.

The CDR3 spans 14 residues. Trimming left V 4 bases short and J 8 bases short, with 16 bases between. Germline values: CDR1 SGHRS, CDR2 YFSETQ. The sequence was collected from an adult who received the AZD1222 COVID-19 vaccine. The material was peripheral blood, obtained 28 days after the second AZD1222 dose. This sequence joins TRBV5-1 and TRBJ2-1; unclear D gene. The CDR3 loop is CASSLGNPRDEQFF. CDR3 nucleotide sequence: TGCGCCAGCAGCCTAGGGAATCCTAGGGATGAGCAGTTCTTC.